The sequence of this T cell receptor (beta chain) was determined in a study of blood T cell repertoires in COVID-19. Across the whole study: Acute and convalescent COVID-19 samples came from the United States, Italy and Spain. T cells, B-cell-depleted T cells, or PBMCs provided the cDNA or gDNA that served as material.

One Seattle source followed patients from active infection through their disease course. V was cut by 5 bases and J by 4 bases, with 8 bases left in between. The germline V gene has CDR1 SNHLY and CDR2 FYNNEI. This CDR3 comprises 13 residues. Under the authors' procedure: Estimation of nucleated cell counts relied on the amplification of reference gene primers. Method: immunoSEQ multiplex PCR; TCRdb's copy keeps in-frame clones and lacks some. V, J and clone size were drawn from that table, and D and trimming were deduced from the DNA. Of under 400,000 clones listed, roughly 86% are singletons. The sequence was collected from a woman aged 25 to 45 with COVID-19, enrolled during active disease. The sample taken for sequencing was peripheral blood. The chain joins TRBV2 to TRBJ1-4; D gene ambiguous. The CDR3 nucleotides read TGTGCCAGCAGTTTACAGCTTAATGAAAAACTGTTTTTT. Encoded protein: CASSLQLNEKLFF. Complete variable domain (other parts from reference TRBV2 and TRBJ1-4): EPEVTQTPSHQVTQMGQEVILRCVPISNHLYFYWYRQILGQKVEFLVSFYNNEISEKSEIFDDQFSVERPDGSNFTLKIRSTKLEDSAMYFCASSLQLNEKLFFGSGTQLSVL.